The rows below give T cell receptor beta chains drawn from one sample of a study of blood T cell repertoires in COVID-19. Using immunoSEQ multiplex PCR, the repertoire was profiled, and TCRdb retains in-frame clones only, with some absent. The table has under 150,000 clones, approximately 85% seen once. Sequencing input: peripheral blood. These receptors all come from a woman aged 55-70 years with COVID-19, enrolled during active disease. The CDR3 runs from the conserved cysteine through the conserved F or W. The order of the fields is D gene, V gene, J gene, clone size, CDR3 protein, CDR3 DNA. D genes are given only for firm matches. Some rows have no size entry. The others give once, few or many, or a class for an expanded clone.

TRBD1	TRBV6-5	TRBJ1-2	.	CASSLQGRRGYTF	TGTGCCAGCAGTTTACAGGGGAGGAGGGGCTACACCTTC
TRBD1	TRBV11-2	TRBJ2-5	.	CASSLGTGGDPQYF	TGTGCCAGCAGCTTAGGGACAGGGGGGGATCCCCAGTACTTC
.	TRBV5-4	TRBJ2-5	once	CASSLRGSGETQYF	TGTGCCAGCAGCCTCAGGGGCAGCGGAGAGACCCAGTACTTC
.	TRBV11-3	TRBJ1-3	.	CASSLGSLSGDSGNTIYF	TGTGCCAGCAGCCTTGGGAGCTTATCAGGGGACTCTGGAAACACCATATATTTT
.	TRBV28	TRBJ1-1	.	CASSKQQGLLNTEAFF	TGTGCCAGCAGTAAACAACAGGGCCTACTGAACACTGAAGCTTTCTTT
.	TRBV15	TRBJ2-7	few	CATSRDTRRDDEQYF	TGTGCCACCAGCAGAGATACCCGTCGGGATGACGAGCAGTACTTC
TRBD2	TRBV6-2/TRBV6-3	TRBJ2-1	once	CASSQTSGGRNEQFF	TGTGCCAGCAGCCAGACTAGCGGGGGAAGGAATGAGCAGTTCTTC
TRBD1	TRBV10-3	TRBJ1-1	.	CAIGTGQGAEAFF	TGTGCCATCGGGACGGGACAGGGCGCTGAAGCTTTCTTT
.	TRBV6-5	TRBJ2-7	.	CASSRPTRSAHEQYF	TGTGCCAGCAGTCGCCCGACTAGGTCTGCTCACGAGCAGTACTTC
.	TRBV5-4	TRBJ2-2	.	CASRSGGTNTGELFF	TGTGCCAGCAGATCTGGAGGGACGAACACCGGGGAGCTGTTTTTT
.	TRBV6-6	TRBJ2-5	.	CASSYTGMGETQYF	TGTGCCAGCAGTTACACAGGCATGGGAGAGACCCAGTACTTC
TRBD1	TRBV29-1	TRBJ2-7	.	CSGGGTGGYEQYF	TGCAGCGGGGGAGGGACAGGGGGCTACGAGCAGTACTTC
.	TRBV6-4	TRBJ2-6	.	CASRTGSKANVLTF	TGTGCCAGCAGGACAGGCTCAAAGGCCAACGTCCTGACTTTC
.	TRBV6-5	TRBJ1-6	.	CASGAGAENSPLHF	TGTGCCAGCGGGGCGGGGGCGGAAAATTCACCCCTCCACTTT
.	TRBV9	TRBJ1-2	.	CASSDDGWVNGYTF	TGTGCCAGCAGCGACGACGGGTGGGTAAATGGCTACACCTTC
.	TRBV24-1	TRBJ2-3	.	CATSDPGHSTDTQYF	TGTGCCACCAGTGATCCGGGACATAGCACAGATACGCAGTATTTT
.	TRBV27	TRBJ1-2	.	CASSETLNYGYTF	TGTGCCAGCAGTGAAACCCTAAACTATGGCTACACCTTC
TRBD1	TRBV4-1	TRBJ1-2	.	CASSQVSRDRGRDGYTF	TGCGCCAGCAGCCAAGTTTCTCGGGACAGGGGGCGAGATGGCTACACCTTC
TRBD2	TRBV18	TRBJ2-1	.	CASSPPGTASGGGNEQFF	TGTGCCAGCTCACCACCTGGAACGGCTAGCGGGGGAGGTAATGAGCAGTTCTTC
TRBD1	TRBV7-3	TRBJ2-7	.	CASSLRQGHEQYF	TGTGCCAGCAGCTTAAGACAGGGACACGAGCAGTACTTC
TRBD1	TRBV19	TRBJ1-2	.	CASRETGEGYTF	TGTGCCAGTAGGGAGACAGGGGAAGGCTACACCTTC
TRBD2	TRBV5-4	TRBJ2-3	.	CASSLVQGGSTDTQYF	TGTGCCAGCAGCTTGGTGCAGGGAGGGTCCACAGATACGCAGTATTTT
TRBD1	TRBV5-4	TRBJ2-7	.	CASSPGGDRAHEQYF	TGTGCCAGCAGCCCTGGAGGGGACAGGGCCCACGAGCAGTACTTC
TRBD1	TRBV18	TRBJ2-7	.	CASSPRLPDRGGLNEQYF	TGTGCCAGCTCACCACGACTTCCGGACAGGGGAGGTCTTAATGAGCAGTACTTC
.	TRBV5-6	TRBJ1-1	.	CASSSIASPMNTEAFF	TGTGCCAGCAGCTCGATAGCCAGTCCCATGAACACTGAAGCTTTCTTT